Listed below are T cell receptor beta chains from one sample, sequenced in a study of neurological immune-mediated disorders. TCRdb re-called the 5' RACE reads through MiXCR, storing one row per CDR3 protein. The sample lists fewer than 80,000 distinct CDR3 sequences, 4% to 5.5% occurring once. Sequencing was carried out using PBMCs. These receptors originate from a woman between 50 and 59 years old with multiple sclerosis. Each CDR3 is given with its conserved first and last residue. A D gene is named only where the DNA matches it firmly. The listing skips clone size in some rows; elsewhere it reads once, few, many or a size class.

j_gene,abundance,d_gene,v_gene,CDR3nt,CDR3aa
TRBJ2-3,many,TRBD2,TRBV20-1,TGCAGTGCTAGAGTTTCCAGCGGGGGCCTTACAGATACGCAGTATTTT,CSARVSSGGLTDTQYF
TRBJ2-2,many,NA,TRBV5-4,TGTGCCAGCAGCACCTTACAGGGCGGCACCGGGGAGCTGTTTTTT,CASSTLQGGTGELFF
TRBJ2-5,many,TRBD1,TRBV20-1,TGCAGTGCTAGAGCCTTGACAGGGACGGGGGAGACCCAGTACTTC,CSARALTGTGETQYF
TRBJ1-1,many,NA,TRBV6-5,TGTGCCAGCAGTTATCGGGGTGTCAGAGAAGCTTTCTTT,CASSYRGVREAFF
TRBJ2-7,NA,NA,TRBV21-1,TGTGCCAGCAGCAAAGGATCGGGTTACGAGCAGTACTTC,CASSKGSGYEQYF
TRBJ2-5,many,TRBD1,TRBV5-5,TGTGCCAGCAGCTATAATGGGGGACAGGGAGAGACCCAGTACTTC,CASSYNGGQGETQYF
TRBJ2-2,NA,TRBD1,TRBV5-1,TGCACCAGCAGCTCAGGGGGAACCGGGGAGCTGTTTTTT,CTSSSGGTGELFF
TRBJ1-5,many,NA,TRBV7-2,TGTGCCAGCAGCTTATTAGGCAGAGAAAGCAATCAGCCCCAGCATTTT,CASSLLGRESNQPQHF
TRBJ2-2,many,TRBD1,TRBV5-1,TGCGCCAGCGGAGGACAGGGCTCCGGGGAGCTGTTTTTT,CASGGQGSGELFF
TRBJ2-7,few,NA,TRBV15,TGTGCCACCAGCAGAGATACAGGGACCTACGAGCAGTACTTC,CATSRDTGTYEQYF
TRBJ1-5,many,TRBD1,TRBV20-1,TGCAGTGCTACATTGGACAGGGCGCACCAGCCCCAGCATTTT,CSATLDRAHQPQHF
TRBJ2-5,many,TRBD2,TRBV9,TGTGCCAGCAGCCCGGCCGGGGGGGCAAATCAAGAGACCCAGTACTTC,CASSPAGGANQETQYF
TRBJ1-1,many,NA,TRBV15,TGTGCCACTAGCTGGGGCAGGGACACTGAAGCTTTCTTT,CATSWGRDTEAFF
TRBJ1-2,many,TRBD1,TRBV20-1,TGCAGTGCTCCGGACAGGGCAGTATGGGGCTACACCTTC,CSAPDRAVWGYTF
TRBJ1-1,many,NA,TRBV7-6,TGTGCCAGCAGCTTAGGTGAATCAAACACTGAAGCTTTCTTT,CASSLGESNTEAFF
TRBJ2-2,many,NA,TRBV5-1,TGCGCCAGCAGCTTGGGCAGAGCTGGGGAGCTGTTTTTT,CASSLGRAGELFF
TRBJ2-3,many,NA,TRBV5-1,TGCGCCAGCAGCTTCGGGCCTGGCACAGATACGCAGTATTTT,CASSFGPGTDTQYF
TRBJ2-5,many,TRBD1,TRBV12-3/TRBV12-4,TGTGCCAGCAGTAGCACAGGGGAAGCCCAGTACTTC,CASSSTGEAQYF
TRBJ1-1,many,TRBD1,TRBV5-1,TGCGCCAGCAGCTTTGGAGCGGAACTGACAGGGCTGGGGACTGAAGCTTTCTTT,CASSFGAELTGLGTEAFF
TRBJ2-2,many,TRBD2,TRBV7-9,TGTGCCAGCAGACCGACTAGCACGAACACCGGGGAGCTGTTTTTT,CASRPTSTNTGELFF
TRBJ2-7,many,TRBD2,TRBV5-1,TGCGCCAGCAGCTTCGGGACTAGCGGGGGCCAAAGGAGGAACGAGCAGTACTTC,CASSFGTSGGQRRNEQYF
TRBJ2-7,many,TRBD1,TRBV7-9,TGTGCCAGCAGCTCCCCGGGACAGGGGGCCTACGAGCAGTACTTC,CASSSPGQGAYEQYF
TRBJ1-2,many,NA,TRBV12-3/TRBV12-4,TGTGCCAGCAGTTTAGCGGGGGTCCTCTATGGCTACACCTTC,CASSLAGVLYGYTF
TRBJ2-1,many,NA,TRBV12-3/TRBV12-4,TGTGCCAGCAGTCGAACAGCATTCTCCTACAATGAGCAGTTCTTC,CASSRTAFSYNEQFF
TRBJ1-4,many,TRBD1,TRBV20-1,TGCAGTGCTAGTTGGCAGGGGGCGTCTGAAAAACTGTTTTTT,CSASWQGASEKLFF
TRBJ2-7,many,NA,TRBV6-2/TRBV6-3,TGTGCCAGCACTGACATCACTGGACCCGCGGACGAGCAGTACTTC,CASTDITGPADEQYF
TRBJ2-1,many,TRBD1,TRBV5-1,TGCGCCAGCAGCATTCAAGGGGACAGCGGTGGATATTCATCCGAGCAGTTCTTC,CASSIQGDSGGYSSEQFF
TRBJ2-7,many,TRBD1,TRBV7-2,TGTGCCAGCAGCCCGGGACAGGTCTACGAGCAGTACTTC,CASSPGQVYEQYF
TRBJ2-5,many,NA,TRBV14,TGTGCCAGCAGCCAAAGCTCACAGTCCCAAGAGACCCAGTACTTC,CASSQSSQSQETQYF
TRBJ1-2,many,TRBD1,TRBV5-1,TGCGCCAGCAGCTTGGGGACAGGGAACTATGGCTACACCTTC,CASSLGTGNYGYTF
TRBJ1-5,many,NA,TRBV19,TGTGCCAGTAGAGGTATGGGGGGGGTCGATCAGCCCCAGCATTTT,CASRGMGGVDQPQHF
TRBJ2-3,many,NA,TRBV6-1,TGTGCCAGCAGTGAATTGGTGGGGGAGAGCACAGATACGCAGTATTTT,CASSELVGESTDTQYF
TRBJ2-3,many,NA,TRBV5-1,TGCGCCAGCAGCTTGGGAGGGGCCCCAGATACGCAGTATTTT,CASSLGGAPDTQYF
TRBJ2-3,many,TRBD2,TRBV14,TGTGCCAGCAGCCACTTACTAGCGGGGGACCCAGATACGCAGTATTTT,CASSHLLAGDPDTQYF
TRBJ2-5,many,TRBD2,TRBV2,TGTGCCAGCAGGGCAACTAGCGGTGGCGCCCAGTACTTC,CASRATSGGAQYF
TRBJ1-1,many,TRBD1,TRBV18,TGTGCCAGCTCGCGGGGACAGGGGTTTAACACTGAAGCTTTCTTT,CASSRGQGFNTEAFF
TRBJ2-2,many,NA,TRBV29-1,TGCAGCGTTGAGTCGCCAGGGGACTACACCGGGGAGCTGTTTTTT,CSVESPGDYTGELFF
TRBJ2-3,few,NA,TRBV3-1,TGTGCCAGCAGCCGCCTCTCCACAGATACGCAGTATTTT,CASSRLSTDTQYF
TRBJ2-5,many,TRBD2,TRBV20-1,TGCAGCTTTTGGGATTTGACTAGCGGAAAAGAGACCCAGTACTTC,CSFWDLTSGKETQYF
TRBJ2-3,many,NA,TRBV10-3,TGTGCCATCAGTGGGCGGAACTCCGATACGCAGTATTTT,CAISGRNSDTQYF
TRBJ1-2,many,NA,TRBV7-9,TGTGCCAGCAGCCCTTCCGAGTTAGCTAACTATGGCTACACCTTC,CASSPSELANYGYTF
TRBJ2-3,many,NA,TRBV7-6,TGTGCCAGCAGCGAAACTACAGATACGCAGTATTTT,CASSETTDTQYF
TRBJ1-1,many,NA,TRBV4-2,TGTGCCAGCAGCGGGGGGACTGAAGCTTTCTTT,CASSGGTEAFF
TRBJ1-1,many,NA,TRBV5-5,TGTGCCAGCAGCTTGGTAACAGGGCTGATGTACACTGAAGCTTTCTTT,CASSLVTGLMYTEAFF
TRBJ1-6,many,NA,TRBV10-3,TGTGCCATCAGTGAGGAACAGGGTATTTCACCCCTCCACTTT,CAISEEQGISPLHF
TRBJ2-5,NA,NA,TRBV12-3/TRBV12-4,TGTGCCAGCAGGTCTTGGGGGCCCCAAGAGACCCAGTACTTC,CASRSWGPQETQYF
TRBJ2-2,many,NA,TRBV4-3,TGCGCCAGCAGCCAAGAACACTTCACCGGGGAGCTGTTTTTT,CASSQEHFTGELFF
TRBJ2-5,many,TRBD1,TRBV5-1,TGCGCCAGCAGCTCCACCGGGACAGGTTTCGAGACCCAGTACTTC,CASSSTGTGFETQYF
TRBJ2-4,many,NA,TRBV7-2,TGTGCCAGCAGCTCGCCCCTGGACAGTAACATTCAGTACTTC,CASSSPLDSNIQYF
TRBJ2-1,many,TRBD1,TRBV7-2,TGTGCCAGCAGTCAATCGTGGACAGGGGATGAGCAGTTCTTC,CASSQSWTGDEQFF
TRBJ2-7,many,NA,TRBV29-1,TGCAGCGTTTACAAGACGGGGTCCTACGAGCAGTACTTC,CSVYKTGSYEQYF
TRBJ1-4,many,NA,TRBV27,TGTGCCAGCAGCGATAGACCGGGTTTTGGAAAACTGTTTTTT,CASSDRPGFGKLFF
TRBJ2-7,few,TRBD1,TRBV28,TGTGCCAGCAGTTACCTGACAGGGGGAGCCTACGAGCAGTACTTC,CASSYLTGGAYEQYF